This record concerns one TCR beta chain sequence. This sample was included in a study of CD8 T cells in Susac syndrome. RNA was extracted with the RNeasy kit, and a quantity of roughly 0.5 to 1 ug was reverse transcribed using random hexamers. Multiplex immunoSEQ PCR targeted 54 Vbeta and 13 Jbeta TCR beta segments. TCRdb independently ran MiXCR on the immunoSEQ multiplex PCR reads; one entry per CDR3 protein. The profile shows tens of thousands of distinct CDR3 sequences, around 94% of them singletons. Negative isolation was applied to CD8+ and CD4+ T cells, and FACS enrichment was applied to TEMRA cells. The CDR3 is 13 residues long. Germline V gives CDR1 SGDLS, CDR2 YYNGEE. Trimming shortened V by 0 bases and J by 5 bases, and 5 bases separated the two germline ends.

This clonotype was sampled from a human donor in good health. This sequence joins TRBV9 and TRBJ2-2; D unclear. The sample was CD8+ T cells from PBMCs. CDR3 bases: TGTGCCAGCAGCGTAGGTGGAACCGGGGAGCTGTTTTTT. Translating it yields CASSVGGTGELFF.